This TCR beta chain was obtained from a study of post-analysis software for immune sequencing data (dated by TCRdb to the mid-2010s). Background on the whole study: Recorded disease courses included relapsing-remitting, secondary progressive and progressive-relapsing multiple sclerosis, with some patients lacking subtype annotation. The multiple sclerosis patient repertoires were compared with 11 previously published healthy control repertoires from donors aged roughly 6 to 27 years. A subset of samples was prepared in parallel using single-end sample barcoding, then pooled and co-amplified after Illumina adapter ligation.

General findings and caveats noted by the study authors: The control group was slightly older than the multiple sclerosis patient group. Direct clustering with F measure showed strong co-clustering of samples prepared in the same batch, prompting a batch-effect correction. Patients showed significantly higher frequencies than controls for a handful of TRBV segments, among them TRBV5-6, TRBV5-1 and TRBV20-1. Compared with controls, multiple sclerosis patients had significantly lower normalized Chao1 diversity, a finding suggesting substantial peripheral T-cell clonal expansion.

From the cysteine up to the phenylalanine, the CDR3 has a length of 16 residues. Of all the DNA, just the CDR3 is kept, 48 bases in frame from base 1. Trimming takes 0 bases from V and 1 base from J, and the germline ends sit 10 bases apart. For CDR1 and CDR2, the germline V gene lists MGHRA and YSYEKL. The library came from PCR. The instrument was an Illumina HiSeq 2500. Unique molecular identifiers were incorporated into TCR beta cDNA libraries to reduce PCR and sequencing biases. Per 1 to 10 million input T cells, approximately 500,000 cDNA molecules were obtained, such that each molecule approximated one T cell. Patient libraries were prepared and sequenced with the same protocol used for the earlier healthy control dataset. Within a given batch, samples were prepared together, multiplexed and sequenced on the same HiSeq lane. In the paper's pipeline: MIGEC was used to process the raw barcoded reads, and molecular identifier groups with only a single read were discarded before consensus assembly and CDR3 extraction. Clonotype tables were post-analysed with VDJtools, and diversity was normalized by down-sampling all datasets to the smallest sample size. Repertoire overlap clustering matched CDR3 amino acid but not nucleotide sequences to correct batch-related cross-sample contamination. TCRdb handled the public reads itself, with Q25 trimming in fastp and clone calling in MiXCR, and kept productive beta chains. Each CDR3 protein appears once, grouped with its most common genes and DNA. TCRdb assigned the V and J calls; the authors' analysis was not used. The sample records about 500,000 distinct CDR3 sequences, around 40% of which are singletons. The ten biggest clones cover about 12% of the sample.

With respect to this clonotype: Its recognized antigen is unknown. No much larger clone is present one base from it, and per-base qualities are unavailable.

To demonstrate the VDJtools post-analysis software, TCR beta repertoires were profiled from the peripheral blood of more than ten young patients with multiple sclerosis. The multiple sclerosis patients were children and adolescents ranging in age from about 6 to 17 years. The sample was blood. Rearrangement joined TRBV4-1 to TRBJ2-1, with TRBD2 as a weak D call on 6 bases. The TCR was taken from a girl between 5 and 17 years old with multiple sclerosis. The CDR3 in this case is CASSQEGAGSYNEQFF. The nucleotide sequence is TGCGCCAGCAGCCAAGAGGGCGCGGGGTCCTACAATGAGCAGTTCTTC.